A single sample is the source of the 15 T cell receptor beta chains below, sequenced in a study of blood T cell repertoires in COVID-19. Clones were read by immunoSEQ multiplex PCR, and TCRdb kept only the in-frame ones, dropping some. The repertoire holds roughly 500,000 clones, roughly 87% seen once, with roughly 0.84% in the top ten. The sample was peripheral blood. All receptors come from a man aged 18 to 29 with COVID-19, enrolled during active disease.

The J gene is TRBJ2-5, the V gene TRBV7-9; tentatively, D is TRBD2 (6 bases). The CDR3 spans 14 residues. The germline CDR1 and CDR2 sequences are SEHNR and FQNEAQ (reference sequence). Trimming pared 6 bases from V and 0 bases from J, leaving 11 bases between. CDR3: CASRKTRYQETQYF. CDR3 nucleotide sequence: TGTGCCAGCAGAAAGACTAGGTACCAAGAGACCCAGTACTTC.

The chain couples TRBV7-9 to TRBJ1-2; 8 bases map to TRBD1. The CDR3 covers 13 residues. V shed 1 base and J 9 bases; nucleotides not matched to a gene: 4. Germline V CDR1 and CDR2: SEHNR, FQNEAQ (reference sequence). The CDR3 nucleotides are TGTGCCAGCAGCTTAGGGACAGGGAGAAGCTACACCTTC. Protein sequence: CASSLGTGRSYTF.

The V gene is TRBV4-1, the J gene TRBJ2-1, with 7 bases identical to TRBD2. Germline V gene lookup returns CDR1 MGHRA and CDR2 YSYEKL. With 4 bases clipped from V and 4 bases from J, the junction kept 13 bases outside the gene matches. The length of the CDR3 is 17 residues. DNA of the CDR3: TGCGCCAGCAGCCCCTCCCGAGTGCGGGGGACTTACAATGAGCAGTTCTTC. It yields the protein CASSPSRVRGTYNEQFF.

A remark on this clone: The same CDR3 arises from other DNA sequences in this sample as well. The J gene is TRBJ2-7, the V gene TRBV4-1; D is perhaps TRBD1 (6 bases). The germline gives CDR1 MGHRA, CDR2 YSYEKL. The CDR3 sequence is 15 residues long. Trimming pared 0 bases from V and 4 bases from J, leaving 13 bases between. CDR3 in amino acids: CASSQDLGQGYEQYF. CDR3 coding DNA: TGCGCCAGCAGCCAAGATCTTGGGCAGGGGTACGAGCAGTACTTC.

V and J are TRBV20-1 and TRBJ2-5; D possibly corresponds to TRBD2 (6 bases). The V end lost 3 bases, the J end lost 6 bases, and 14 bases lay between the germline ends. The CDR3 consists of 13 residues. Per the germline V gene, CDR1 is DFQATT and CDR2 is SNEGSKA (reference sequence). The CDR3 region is CSASIWREQTQYF. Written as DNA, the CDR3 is TGCAGTGCTAGTATCTGGCGGGAACAGACCCAGTACTTC.

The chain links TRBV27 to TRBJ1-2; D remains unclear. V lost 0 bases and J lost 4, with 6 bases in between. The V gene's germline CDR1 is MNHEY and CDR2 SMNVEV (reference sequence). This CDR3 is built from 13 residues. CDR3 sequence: CASSLSAAYGYTF. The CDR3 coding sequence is TGTGCCAGCAGTTTATCCGCGGCCTATGGCTACACCTTC.

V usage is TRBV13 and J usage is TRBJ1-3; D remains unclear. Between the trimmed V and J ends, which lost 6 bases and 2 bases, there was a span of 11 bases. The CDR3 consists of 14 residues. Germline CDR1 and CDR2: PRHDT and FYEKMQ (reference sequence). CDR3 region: CASRPTGAGNTIYF. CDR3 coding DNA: TGTGCCAGCAGACCGACCGGGGCTGGAAACACCATATATTTT.

The CDR3 DNA is TGTGCCACCAGTGACCCAATGACAGGCGCACACTACTACGAGCAGTACTTC. Encoded protein: CATSDPMTGAHYYEQYF. The rearrangement uses TRBV24-1 and TRBJ2-7, with D tentatively TRBD1 (6 bases). This CDR3 is built from 17 residues. V was pared by 4 bases and J by 3 bases, with 21 bases between. Germline CDR1 and CDR2: KGHDR and SFDVKD.

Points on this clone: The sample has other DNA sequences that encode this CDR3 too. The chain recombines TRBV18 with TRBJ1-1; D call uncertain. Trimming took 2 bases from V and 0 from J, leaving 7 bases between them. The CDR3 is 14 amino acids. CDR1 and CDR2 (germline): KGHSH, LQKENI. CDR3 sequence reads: CASSPTKMNTEAFF. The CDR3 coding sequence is TGTGCCAGCTCACCAACAAAAATGAACACTGAAGCTTTCTTT.

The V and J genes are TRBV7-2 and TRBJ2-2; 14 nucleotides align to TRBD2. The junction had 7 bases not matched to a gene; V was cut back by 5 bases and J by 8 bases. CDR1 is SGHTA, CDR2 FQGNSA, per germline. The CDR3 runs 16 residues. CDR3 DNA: TGTGCCAGCAGCCCTTTTGGACTAGCGGGAGGAGGGGAGCTGTTTTTT. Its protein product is CASSPFGLAGGGELFF.

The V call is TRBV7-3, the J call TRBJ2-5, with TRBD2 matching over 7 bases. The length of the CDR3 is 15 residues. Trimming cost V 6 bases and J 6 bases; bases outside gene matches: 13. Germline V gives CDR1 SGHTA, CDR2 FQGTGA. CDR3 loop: CASSSQGGPPKTQYF. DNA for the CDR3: TGTGCCAGCAGTTCCCAGGGAGGGCCCCCCAAGACCCAGTACTTC.

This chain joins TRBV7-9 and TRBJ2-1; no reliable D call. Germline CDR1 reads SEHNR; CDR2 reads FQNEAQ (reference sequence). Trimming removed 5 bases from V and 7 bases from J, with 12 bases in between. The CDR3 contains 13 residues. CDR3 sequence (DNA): TGTGCCAGCAGCCCCCTATCAGGAAATGAGCAGTTCTTC. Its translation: CASSPLSGNEQFF.

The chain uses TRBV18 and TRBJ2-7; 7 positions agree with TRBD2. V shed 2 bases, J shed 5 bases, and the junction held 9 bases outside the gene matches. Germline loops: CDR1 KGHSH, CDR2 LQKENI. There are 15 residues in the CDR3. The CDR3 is CASSPGAWGGNEQYF. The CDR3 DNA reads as TGTGCCAGCTCACCAGGAGCTTGGGGGGGGAACGAGCAGTACTTC. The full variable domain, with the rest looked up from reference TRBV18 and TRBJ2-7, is NAGVMQNPRHLVRRRGQEARLRCSPMKGHSHVYWYRQLPEEGLKFMVYLQKENIIDESGMPKERFSAEFPKEGPSILRIQQVVRGDSAAYFCASSPGAWGGNEQYFGPGTRLTVT.

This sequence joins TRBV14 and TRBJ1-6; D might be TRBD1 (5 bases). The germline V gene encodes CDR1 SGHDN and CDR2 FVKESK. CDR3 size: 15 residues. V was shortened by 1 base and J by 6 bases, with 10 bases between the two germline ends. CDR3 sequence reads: CASSQVAGSNSPLHF. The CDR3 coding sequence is TGTGCCAGCAGCCAAGTGGCAGGGTCTAATTCACCCCTCCACTTT.

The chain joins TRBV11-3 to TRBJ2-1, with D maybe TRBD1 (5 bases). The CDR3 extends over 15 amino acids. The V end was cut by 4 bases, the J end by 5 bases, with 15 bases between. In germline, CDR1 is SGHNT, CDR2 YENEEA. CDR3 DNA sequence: TGTGCCAGCAGCTCCCGCCATGGGGCCAACAATGAGCAGTTCTTC. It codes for CASSSRHGANNEQFF. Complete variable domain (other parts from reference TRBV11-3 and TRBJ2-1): EAGVVQSPRYKIIEKKQPVAFWCNPISGHNTLYWYLQNLGQGPELLIRYENEEAVDDSQLPKDRFSAERLKGVDSTLKIQPAELGDSAVYLCASSSRHGANNEQFFGPGTRLTVL.